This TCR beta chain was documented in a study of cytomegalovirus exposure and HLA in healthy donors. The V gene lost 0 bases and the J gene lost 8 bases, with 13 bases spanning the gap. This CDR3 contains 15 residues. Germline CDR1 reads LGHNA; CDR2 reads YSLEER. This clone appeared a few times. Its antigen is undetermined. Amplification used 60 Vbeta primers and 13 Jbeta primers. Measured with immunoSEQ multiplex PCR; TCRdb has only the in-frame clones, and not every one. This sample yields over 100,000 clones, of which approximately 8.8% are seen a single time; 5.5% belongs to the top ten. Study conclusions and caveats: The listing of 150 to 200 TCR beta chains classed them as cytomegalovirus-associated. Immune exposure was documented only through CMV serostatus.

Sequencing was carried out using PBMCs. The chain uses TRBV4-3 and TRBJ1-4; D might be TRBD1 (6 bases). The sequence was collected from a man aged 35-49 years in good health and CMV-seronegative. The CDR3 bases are TGCGCCAGCAGCCAAGACCGGGGGGCGGGGGAAAAACTGTTTTTT. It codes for CASSQDRGAGEKLFF.